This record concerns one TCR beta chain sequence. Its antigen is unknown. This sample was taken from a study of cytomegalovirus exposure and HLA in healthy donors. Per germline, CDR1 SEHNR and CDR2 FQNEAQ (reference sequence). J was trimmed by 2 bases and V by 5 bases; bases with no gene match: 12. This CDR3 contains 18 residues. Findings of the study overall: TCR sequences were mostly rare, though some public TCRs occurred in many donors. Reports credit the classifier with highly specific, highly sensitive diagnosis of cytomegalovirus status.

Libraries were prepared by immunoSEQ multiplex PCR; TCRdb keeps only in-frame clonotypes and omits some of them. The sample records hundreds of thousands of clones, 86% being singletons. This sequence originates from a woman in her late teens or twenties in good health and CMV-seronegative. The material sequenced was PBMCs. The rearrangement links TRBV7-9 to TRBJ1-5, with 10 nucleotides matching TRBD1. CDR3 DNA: TGTGCCAGCAGCCATGGGCGGGACAGGGGAAAAGGCAATCAGCCCCAGCATTTT. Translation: CASSHGRDRGKGNQPQHF.